This T cell receptor beta chain was recorded in a study of cytotoxic CD8 clonotypes in ibrutinib-treated CLL. Broader study findings: Public clonotypes proved infrequent, and on treatment they shrank or remained steady.

On this clone: Antigen specificity is unknown.

The germline V gene has CDR1 MNHNS and CDR2 SASEGT. The V end was cut by 6 bases, the J end by 2 bases, with 8 bases between. CDR3 size: 13 residues. Here immunoSEQ multiplex PCR was the method, and the copy in TCRdb shows in-frame clones only, minus some. The table lists fewer than 50,000 clones, roughly 57% of them singletons. The clonotype was recovered from a human donor with chronic lymphocytic leukemia. This chain connects TRBV6-1 to TRBJ1-5, with D hard to call. Sequences were derived from PBMCs, sampled after 12 months of ibrutinib treatment. The CDR3 here is CASSNNRNQPQHF. CDR3 in DNA: TGTGCCAGCAGCAACAACCGCAATCAGCCCCAGCATTTT.